Reported below is one TCR beta chain. What it recognizes is unknown. The entry originates in a study of PD-L1 blockade in urothelial cancer. Study context: Patients initiated atezolizumab around 2014 at 1,200 mg intravenously every 3 weeks.

CDR1 is GTSNPN and CDR2 is SVGIG in the germline V gene (reference sequence). The length of the CDR3 is 15 residues. Trimming took 0 bases from V and 1 from J; bases not matched to a gene: 0. The protocol was immunoSEQ multiplex PCR, while the TCRdb copy is restricted to in-frame clones and leaves out a portion. The sample records 20,000 to 25,000 clones, around 88% being singletons. Whole-study results and caveats: Improved survival was predicted by pretreatment blood TCR clonality below the median.

The sequencing used PBMCs, collected around atezolizumab (anti-PD-L1) treatment. This clonotype was obtained from a man aged 45-65 years with urothelial cancer. The chain joins TRBV30 to TRBJ2-1; 10 bases fit TRBD2. The DNA for the CDR3 is TGTGCCTGGAGTGTACTAGCGGGATCCTACAATGAGCAGTTCTTC. Protein: CAWSVLAGSYNEQFF.